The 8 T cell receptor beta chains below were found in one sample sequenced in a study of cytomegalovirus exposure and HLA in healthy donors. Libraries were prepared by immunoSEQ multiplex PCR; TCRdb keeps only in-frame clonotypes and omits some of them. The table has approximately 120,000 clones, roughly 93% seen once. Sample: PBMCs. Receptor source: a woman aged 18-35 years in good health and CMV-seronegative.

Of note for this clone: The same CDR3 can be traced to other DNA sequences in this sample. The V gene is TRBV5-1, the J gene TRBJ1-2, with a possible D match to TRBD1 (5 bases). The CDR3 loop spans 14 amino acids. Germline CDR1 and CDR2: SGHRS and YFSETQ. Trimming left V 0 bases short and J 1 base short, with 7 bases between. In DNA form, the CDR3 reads TGCGCCAGCAGCTTGGGGCAGGGTAACTATGGCTACACCTTC. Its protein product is CASSLGQGNYGYTF.

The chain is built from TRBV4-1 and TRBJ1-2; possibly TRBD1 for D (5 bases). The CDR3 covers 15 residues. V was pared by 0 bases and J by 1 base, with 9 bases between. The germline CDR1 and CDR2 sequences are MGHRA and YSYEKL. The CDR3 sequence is CASSQEGASNYGYTF. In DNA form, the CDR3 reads TGCGCCAGCAGCCAAGAAGGGGCCAGTAACTATGGCTACACCTTC.

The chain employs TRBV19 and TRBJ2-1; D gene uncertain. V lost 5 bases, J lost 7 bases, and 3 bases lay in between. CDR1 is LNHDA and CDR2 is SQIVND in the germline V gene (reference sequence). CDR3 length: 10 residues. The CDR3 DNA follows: TGTGCCAGTAGTCTTAATGAGCAGTTCTTC. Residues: CASSLNEQFF.

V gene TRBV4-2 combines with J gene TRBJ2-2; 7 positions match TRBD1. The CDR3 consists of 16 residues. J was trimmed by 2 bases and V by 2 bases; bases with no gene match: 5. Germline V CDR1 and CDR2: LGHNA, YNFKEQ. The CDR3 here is CASSQPGTDNTGELFF. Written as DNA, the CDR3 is TGTGCCAGCAGCCAACCCGGGACAGATAACACCGGGGAGCTGTTTTTT.

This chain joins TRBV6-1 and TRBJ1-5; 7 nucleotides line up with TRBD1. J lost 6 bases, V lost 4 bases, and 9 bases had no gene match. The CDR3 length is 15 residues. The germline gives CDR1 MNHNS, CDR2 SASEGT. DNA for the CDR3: TGTGCCAGCAGTGGGAACAGGGGAATAGGTCAGCCCCAGCATTTT. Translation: CASSGNRGIGQPQHF.

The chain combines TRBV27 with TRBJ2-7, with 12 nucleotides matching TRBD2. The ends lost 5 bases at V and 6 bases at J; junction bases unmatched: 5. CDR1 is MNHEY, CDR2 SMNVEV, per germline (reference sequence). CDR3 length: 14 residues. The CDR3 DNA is TGTGCCAGCAGTCGACTAGCGGGAGCGGGCGAGCAGTACTTC. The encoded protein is CASSRLAGAGEQYF.

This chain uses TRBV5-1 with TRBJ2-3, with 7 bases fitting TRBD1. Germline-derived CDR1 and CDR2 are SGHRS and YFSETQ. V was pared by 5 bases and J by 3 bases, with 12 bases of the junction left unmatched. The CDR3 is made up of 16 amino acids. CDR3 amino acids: CASSTRTGGGTDTQYF. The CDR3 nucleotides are TGCGCCAGCAGTACTCGGACAGGTGGAGGAACAGATACGCAGTATTTT.

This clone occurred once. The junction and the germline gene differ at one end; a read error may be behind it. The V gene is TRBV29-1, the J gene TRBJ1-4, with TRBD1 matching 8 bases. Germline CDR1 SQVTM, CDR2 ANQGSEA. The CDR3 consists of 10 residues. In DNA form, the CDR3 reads TGCAGCGTCCCGGGACAGGTGGGACCTTTT. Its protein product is CSVPGQVGPF.